This T cell receptor (beta chain) is drawn from a study of tumor-infiltrating lymphocytes in primary liver carcinoma. Study-level background: Patients diagnosed with primary liver carcinoma received treatment through surgical resection. General observations from the study: Pairs comparing tumor with adjacent tissue or blood overlapped less than pairs drawn from tumor regions.

From 500 ng of total RNA, TCR beta-specific cDNA was reverse-transcribed using a constant-region primer. Libraries of TCR beta came from three nested multiplex PCR rounds with slightly modified ARM-PCR. TCRdb fed the multiplex PCR reads into MiXCR, producing one record per CDR3 protein. The table lists around 330,000 distinct CDR3 sequences, approximately 65% of them singletons, with 9% to 10% in the top ten. The count of this clonotype is one. The antigen remains undetermined. A junction end diverges from the germline sequence, so it may reflect a read error. Unsorted whole blood supplied the blood RNA, and germline DNA was isolated too. Sequenced material: peripheral blood. This clonotype was sampled from a man aged 40-50 years with primary liver carcinoma and hepatitis B virus infection.

The CDR3 loop is CASRDGAEQETRYF. The CDR3 coding sequence is TGTGCCAGCCGGGACGGGGCTGAGCAAGAGACCCGGTACTTC. The V gene is TRBV28, the J gene TRBJ2-5; TRBD1 or TRBD2 may be the D gene (5 bases each). Germline CDR1 MDHEN, CDR2 SYDVKM. The CDR3 is 14 residues long.